This T cell receptor beta chain was recorded in a study of blood T cell repertoires in COVID-19. Study-wide context: Both acute and convalescent COVID-19 samples were obtained from the United States, Italy and Spain. Sample material is recorded as cDNA or gDNA derived from T cells, B-cell-depleted T cells, or PBMCs.

Original processing notes: Estimation of nucleated cell counts was performed using reference gene primer amplification. This table comes from immunoSEQ multiplex PCR, and its TCRdb copy is limited to in-frame clones, with some not included. V and J calls and clone size come straight from that table; D and trimming were deduced from the DNA. The sample lists some 76,000 clones; 80% to 90% were seen once. CDR1 is SEHNR, CDR2 FQNEAQ, per germline (reference sequence). Trimming left V 5 bases short and J 12 bases short, with 20 bases between. The CDR3 is 14 residues long. V gene TRBV7-9 combines with J gene TRBJ2-1; weak D call: TRBD2 (5 bases). The sample comprised peripheral blood. The sequence derives from a woman in her sixties with acute or convalescent COVID-19. CDR3 in amino acids: CASSAWSGSPGQFF. The CDR3 nucleotides read TGTGCCAGCAGCGCATGGAGCGGTTCCCCGGGGCAGTTCTTC.